This TCR beta chain originates from a study of T cell responses to AZD1222 COVID-19 vaccine. General study results and limits: Repertoires were obtained solely post-peak T cell response. Donors skewed white British and female; clonal diversity was possibly underestimated. At baseline, seropositivity was found in only six or seven AZD1222 recipients.

A word on this clone: What it binds is unknown.

TCRdb keeps only in-frame clones here, not all; method: immunoSEQ multiplex PCR. The sample lists about 100,000 clones, approximately 93% occurring once. Second-dose schedules of about 4 or about 12 weeks were combined. The material was peripheral blood, obtained 28 days after the second AZD1222 dose. This TCR was sampled from an adult who received the AZD1222 COVID-19 vaccine.

This CDR3 is CASSLGGGNQPQHF. CDR3 coding DNA: TGTGCCAGCAGCCTCGGGGGGGGCAATCAGCCCCAGCATTTT. This sequence joins TRBV6-5 and TRBJ1-5, with D possibly matching TRBD1 (5 bases). The V gene lost 6 bases and the J gene lost 2 bases, with 11 bases spanning the gap. Germline V gene sequence: CDR1 MNHEY, CDR2 SVGAGI. The CDR3 is 14 residues long.